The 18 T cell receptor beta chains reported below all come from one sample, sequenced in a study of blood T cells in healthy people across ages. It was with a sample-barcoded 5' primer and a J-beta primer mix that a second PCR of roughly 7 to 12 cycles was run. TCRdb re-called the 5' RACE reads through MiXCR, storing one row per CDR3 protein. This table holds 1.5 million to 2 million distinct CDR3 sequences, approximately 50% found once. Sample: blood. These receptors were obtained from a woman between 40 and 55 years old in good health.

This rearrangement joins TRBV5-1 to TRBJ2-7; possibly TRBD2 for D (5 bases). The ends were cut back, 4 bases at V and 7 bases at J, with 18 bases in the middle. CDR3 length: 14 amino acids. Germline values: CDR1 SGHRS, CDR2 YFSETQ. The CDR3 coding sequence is TGCGCCAGCAGCCCCGTTGGGGAGTCCCCTGAGCAGTACTTC. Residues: CASSPVGESPEQYF.

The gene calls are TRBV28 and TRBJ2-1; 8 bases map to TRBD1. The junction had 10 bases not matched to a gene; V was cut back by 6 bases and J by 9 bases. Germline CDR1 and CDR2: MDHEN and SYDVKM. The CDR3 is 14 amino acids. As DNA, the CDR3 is TGTGCCAGCAGATCCCCGGGACAGGACACTGAGCAGTTCTTC. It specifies CASRSPGQDTEQFF.

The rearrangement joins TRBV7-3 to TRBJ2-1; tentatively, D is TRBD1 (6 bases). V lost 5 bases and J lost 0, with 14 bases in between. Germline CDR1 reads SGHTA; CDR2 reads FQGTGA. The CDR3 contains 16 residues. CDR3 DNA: TGTGCCAGCAGCCAGACAGGCGCTAACTCCTACAATGAGCAGTTCTTC. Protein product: CASSQTGANSYNEQFF.

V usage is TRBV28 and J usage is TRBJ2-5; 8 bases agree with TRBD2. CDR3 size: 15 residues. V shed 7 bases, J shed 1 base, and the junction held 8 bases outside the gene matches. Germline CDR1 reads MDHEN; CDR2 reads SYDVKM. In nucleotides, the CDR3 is TGTGCCAGCATGTATTTCGGGAGGGGCCAAGAGACCCAGTACTTC. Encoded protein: CASMYFGRGQETQYF. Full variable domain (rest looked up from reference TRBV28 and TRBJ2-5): DVKVTQSSRYLVKRTGEKVFLECVQDMDHENMFWYRQDPGLGLRLIYFSYDVKMKEKGDIPEGYSVSREKKERFSLILESASTNQTSMYLCASMYFGRGQETQYFGPGTRLLVL.

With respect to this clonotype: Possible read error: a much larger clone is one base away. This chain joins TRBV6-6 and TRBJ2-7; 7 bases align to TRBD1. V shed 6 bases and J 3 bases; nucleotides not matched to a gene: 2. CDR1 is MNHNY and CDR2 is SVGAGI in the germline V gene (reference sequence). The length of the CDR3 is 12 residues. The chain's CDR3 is CASRGTDYEQYF. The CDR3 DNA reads TGTGCCAGCAGAGGGACAGACTACGAGCAGTACTTC.

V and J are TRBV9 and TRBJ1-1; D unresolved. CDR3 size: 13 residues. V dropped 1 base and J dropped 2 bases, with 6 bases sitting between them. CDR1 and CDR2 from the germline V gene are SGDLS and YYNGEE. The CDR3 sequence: CASSVSDNTEAFF. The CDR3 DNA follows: TGTGCCAGCAGCGTATCAGACAACACTGAAGCTTTCTTT.

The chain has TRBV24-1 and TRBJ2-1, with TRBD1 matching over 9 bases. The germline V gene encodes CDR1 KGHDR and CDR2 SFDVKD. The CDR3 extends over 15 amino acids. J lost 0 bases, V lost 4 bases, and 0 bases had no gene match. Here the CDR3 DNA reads TGTGCCACCAGTGAGACAGGGGGCTCCTACAATGAGCAGTTCTTC. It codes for CATSETGGSYNEQFF.

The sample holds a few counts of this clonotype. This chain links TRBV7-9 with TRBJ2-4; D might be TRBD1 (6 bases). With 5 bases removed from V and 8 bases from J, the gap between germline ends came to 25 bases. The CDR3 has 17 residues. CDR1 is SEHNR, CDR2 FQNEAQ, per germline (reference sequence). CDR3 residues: CASSPDRTDTSSDIQYF. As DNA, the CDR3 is TGTGCCAGCAGCCCCGACCGGACAGACACATCATCGGACATTCAGTACTTC. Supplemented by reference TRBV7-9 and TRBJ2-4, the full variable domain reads DTGVSQNPRHKITKRGQNVTFRCDPISEHNRLYWYRQTLGQGPEFLTYFQNEAQLEKSRLLSDRFSAERPKGSFSTLEIQRTEQGDSAMYLCASSPDRTDTSSDIQYFGAGTRLSVL.

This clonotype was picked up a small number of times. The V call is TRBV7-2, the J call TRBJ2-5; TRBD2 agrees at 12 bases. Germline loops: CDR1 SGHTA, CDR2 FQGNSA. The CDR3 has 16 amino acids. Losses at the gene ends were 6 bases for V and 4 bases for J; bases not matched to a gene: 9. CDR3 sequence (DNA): TGTGCCAGCAGGCGAGGACTAGCGGGGCGGGGAGAGACCCAGTACTTC. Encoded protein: CASRRGLAGRGETQYF.

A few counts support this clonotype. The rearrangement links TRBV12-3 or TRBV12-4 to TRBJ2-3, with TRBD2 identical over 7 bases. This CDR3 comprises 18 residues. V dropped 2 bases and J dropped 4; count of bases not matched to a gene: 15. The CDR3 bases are TGTGCCAGCAGTTTACGGGTGGGTTCCACTCTAGCGGCAGATACGCAGTATTTT. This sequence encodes CASSLRVGSTLAADTQYF.

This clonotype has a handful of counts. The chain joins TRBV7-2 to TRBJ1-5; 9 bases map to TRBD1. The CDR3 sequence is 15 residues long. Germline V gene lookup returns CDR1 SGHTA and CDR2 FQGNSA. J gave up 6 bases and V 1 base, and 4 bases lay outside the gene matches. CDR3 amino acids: CASSLGTGVVQPQHF. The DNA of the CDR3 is TGTGCCAGCAGCTTAGGGACAGGGGTGGTTCAGCCCCAGCATTTT.

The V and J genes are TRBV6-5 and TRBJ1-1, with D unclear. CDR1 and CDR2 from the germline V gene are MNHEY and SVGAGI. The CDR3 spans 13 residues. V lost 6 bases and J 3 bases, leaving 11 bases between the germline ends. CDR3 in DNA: TGTGCCAGCAGGACGCGGGTGTACACTGAAGCTTTCTTT. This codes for CASRTRVYTEAFF.

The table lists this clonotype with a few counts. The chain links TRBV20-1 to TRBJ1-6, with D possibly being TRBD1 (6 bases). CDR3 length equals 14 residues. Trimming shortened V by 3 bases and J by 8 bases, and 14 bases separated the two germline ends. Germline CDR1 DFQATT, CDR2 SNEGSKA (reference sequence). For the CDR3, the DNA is TGCAGTGCTAGTGGACAGATCGCCGATTCACCCCTCCACTTT. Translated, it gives CSASGQIADSPLHF.

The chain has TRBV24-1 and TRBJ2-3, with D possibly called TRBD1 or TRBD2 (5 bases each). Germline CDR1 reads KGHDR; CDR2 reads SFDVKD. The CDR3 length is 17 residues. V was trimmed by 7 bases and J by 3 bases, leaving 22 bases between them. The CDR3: CATSPLTGTAGTDTQYF. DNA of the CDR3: TGTGCCACCAGCCCTTTAACCGGGACCGCTGGGACAGATACGCAGTATTTT.

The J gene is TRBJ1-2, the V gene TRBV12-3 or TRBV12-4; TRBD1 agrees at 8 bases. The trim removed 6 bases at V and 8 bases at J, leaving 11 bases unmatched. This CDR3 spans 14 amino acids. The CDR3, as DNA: TGTGCCAGCAGCCAGGACAGGGCGATTCGGGGCTACACCTTC. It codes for CASSQDRAIRGYTF.

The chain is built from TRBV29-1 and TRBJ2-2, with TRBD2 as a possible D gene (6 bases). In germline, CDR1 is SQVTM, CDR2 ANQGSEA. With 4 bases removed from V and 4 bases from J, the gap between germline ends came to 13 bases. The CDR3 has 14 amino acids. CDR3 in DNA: TGCAGCGTTGCCTGGAGGGCCGGCACCGGGGAGCTGTTTTTT. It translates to CSVAWRAGTGELFF.

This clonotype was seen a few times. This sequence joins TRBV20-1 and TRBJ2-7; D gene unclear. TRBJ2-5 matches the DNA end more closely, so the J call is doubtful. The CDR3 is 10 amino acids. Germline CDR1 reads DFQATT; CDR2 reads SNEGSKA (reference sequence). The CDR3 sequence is CSAVEETQYF. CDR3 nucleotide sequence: TGCAGTGCTGTCGAGGAGACCCAGTACTTC.

The CDR3 protein is CASSLFHYEETQYF. The CDR3 DNA reads TGTGCCAGCAGCTTATTTCACTATGAAGAGACCCAGTACTTC. The genes are TRBV7-2 and TRBJ2-5; D is unresolved. Trimming left V 2 bases short and J 3 bases short, with 10 bases between. The CDR3 totals 14 residues. From germline, CDR1 is SGHTA and CDR2 FQGNSA.